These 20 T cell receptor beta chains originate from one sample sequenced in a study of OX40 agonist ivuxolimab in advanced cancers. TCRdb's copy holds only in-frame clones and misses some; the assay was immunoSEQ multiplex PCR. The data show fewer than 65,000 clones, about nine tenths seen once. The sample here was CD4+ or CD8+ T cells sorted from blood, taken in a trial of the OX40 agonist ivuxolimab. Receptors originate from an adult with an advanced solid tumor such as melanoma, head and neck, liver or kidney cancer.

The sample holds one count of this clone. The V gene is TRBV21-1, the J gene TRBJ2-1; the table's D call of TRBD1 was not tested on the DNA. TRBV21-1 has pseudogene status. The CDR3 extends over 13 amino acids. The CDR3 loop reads CASPRQGINEQFF. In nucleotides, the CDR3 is TGTGCCAGCCCGAGACAGGGGATAAATGAGCAGTTCTTC.

CDR3 coding DNA: TGTGCCAGCAGTGAAAAGTCCGTTTACGAGCAGTACTTC. Residues: CASSEKSVYEQYF. The rearrangement uses TRBV2 and TRBJ2-7; D ambiguous. V was trimmed by 2 bases and J by 4 bases, leaving 9 bases between them. The CDR3 totals 13 residues. Germline CDR1 SNHLY, CDR2 FYNNEI.

CDR3 sequence (DNA): TGTGCCTGGGACAGGGGTTCTGGAAACACCATATATTTT. Amino acid sequence: CAWDRGSGNTIYF. The rearrangement joins TRBV30 to TRBJ1-3; 8 nucleotides match TRBD1. V lost 5 bases, J lost 1 base, and 1 base stayed unmatched. The CDR3 has 13 residues. Per germline, CDR1 GTSNPN and CDR2 SVGIG (reference sequence). The full variable domain, with the rest looked up from reference TRBV30 and TRBJ1-3, is SQTIHQWPATLVQPVGSPLSLECTVEGTSNPNLYWYRQAAGRGLQLLFYSVGIGQISSEVPQNLSASRPQDRQFILSSKKLLLSDSGFYLCAWDRGSGNTIYFGEGSWLTVV.

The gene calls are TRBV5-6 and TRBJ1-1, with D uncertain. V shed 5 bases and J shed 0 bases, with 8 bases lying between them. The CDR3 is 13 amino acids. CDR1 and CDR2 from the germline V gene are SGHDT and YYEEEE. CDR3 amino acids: CASRASLNTEAFF. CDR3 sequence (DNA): TGTGCCAGCAGGGCCAGCTTGAACACTGAAGCTTTCTTT.

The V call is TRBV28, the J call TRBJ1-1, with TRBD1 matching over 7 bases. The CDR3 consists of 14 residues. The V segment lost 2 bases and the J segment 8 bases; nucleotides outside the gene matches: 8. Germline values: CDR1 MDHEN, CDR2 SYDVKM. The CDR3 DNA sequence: TGTGCCAGCAGTTTAGGTGGGACAGCCCAGGAAGCTTTCTTT. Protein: CASSLGGTAQEAFF. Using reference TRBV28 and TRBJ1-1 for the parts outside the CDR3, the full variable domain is DVKVTQSSRYLVKRTGEKVFLECVQDMDHENMFWYRQDPGLGLRLIYFSYDVKMKEKGDIPEGYSVSREKKERFSLILESASTNQTSMYLCASSLGGTAQEAFFGQGTRLTVV.

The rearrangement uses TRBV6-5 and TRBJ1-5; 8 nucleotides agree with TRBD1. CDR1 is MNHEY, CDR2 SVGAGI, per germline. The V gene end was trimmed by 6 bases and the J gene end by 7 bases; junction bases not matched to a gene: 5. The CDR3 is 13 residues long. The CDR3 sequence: CASRTGVDQPQHF. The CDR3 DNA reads TGTGCCAGCAGGACAGGGGTCGACCAGCCCCAGCATTTT.

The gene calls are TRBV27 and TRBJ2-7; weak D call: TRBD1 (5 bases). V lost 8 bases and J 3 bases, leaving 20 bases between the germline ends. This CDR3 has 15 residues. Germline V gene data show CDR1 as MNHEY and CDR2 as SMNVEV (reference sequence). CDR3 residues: CASSLEGHRGYEQYF. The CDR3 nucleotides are TGTGCCAGCTCCCTAGAAGGGCATAGGGGCTACGAGCAGTACTTC.

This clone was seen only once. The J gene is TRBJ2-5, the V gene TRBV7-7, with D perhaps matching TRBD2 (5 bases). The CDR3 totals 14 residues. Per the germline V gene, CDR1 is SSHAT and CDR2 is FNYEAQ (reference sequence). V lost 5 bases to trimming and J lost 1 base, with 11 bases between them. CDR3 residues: CASSPGIRQETQYF. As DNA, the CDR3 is TGTGCCAGCAGCCCGGGGATACGCCAAGAGACCCAGTACTTC.

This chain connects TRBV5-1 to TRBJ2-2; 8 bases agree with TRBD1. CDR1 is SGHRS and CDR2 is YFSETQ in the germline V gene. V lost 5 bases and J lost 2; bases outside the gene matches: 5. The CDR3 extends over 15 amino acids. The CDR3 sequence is CASSTDRDNTGELFF. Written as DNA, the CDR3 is TGCGCCAGCAGTACGGACAGGGATAACACCGGGGAGCTGTTTTTT.

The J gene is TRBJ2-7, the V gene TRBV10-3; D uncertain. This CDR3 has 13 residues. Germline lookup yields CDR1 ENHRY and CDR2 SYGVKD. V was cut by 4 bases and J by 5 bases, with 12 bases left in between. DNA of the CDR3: TGTGCCATCAGTGCAAACCCTGGGGACGAGCAGTACTTC. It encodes CAISANPGDEQYF.

The CDR3 region is CASSPRTSGSDTQYF. For the CDR3, the DNA is TGTGCCAGCAGCCCGAGGACTAGCGGGAGTGATACGCAGTATTTT. The gene calls are TRBV9 and TRBJ2-3; 13 bases match TRBD2. Trimming cost V 4 bases and J 6 bases; bases outside gene matches: 5. The CDR3 runs to 15 residues. Looked up from germline, CDR1 is SGDLS and CDR2 is YYNGEE.

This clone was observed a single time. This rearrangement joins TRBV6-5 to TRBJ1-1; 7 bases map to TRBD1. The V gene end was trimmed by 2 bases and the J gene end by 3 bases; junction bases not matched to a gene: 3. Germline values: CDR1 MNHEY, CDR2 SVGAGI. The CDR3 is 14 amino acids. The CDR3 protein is CASSYQGDDTEAFF. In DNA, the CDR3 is TGTGCCAGCAGTTACCAGGGGGACGACACTGAAGCTTTCTTT.

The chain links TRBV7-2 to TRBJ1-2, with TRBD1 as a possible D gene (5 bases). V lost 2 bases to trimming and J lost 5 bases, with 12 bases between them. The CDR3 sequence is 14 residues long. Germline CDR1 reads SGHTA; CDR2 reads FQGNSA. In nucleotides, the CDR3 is TGTGCCAGCAGCTTAACCAGGGCTCAGTATGGCTACACCTTC. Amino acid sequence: CASSLTRAQYGYTF.

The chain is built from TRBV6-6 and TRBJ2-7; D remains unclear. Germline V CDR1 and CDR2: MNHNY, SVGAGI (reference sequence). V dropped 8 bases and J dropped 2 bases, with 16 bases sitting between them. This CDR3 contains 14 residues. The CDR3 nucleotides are TGTGCCAGCGGGCCGCCCGACATTCCCTACGAGCAGTACTTC. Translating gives CASGPPDIPYEQYF.

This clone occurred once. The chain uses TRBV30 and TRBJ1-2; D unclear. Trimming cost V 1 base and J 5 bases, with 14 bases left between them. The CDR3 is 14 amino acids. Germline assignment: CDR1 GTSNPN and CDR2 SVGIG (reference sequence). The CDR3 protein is CAWSGGAIYYGYTF. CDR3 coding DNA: TGTGCCTGGAGTGGTGGAGCCATCTATTATGGCTACACCTTC.

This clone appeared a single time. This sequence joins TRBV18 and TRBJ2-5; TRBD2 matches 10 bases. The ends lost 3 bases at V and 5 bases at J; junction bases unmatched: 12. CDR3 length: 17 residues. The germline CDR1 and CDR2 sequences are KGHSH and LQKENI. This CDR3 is CASSPRSSGSIRETQYF. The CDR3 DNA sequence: TGTGCCAGCTCACCCCGCTCTAGCGGGAGTATCAGGGAGACCCAGTACTTC.

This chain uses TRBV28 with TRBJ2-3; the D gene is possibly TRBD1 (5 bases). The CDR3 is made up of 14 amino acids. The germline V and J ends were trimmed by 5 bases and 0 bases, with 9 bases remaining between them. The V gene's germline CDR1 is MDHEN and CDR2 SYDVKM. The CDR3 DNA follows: TGTGCCAGCAGTCGACAGTCTAGCACAGATACGCAGTATTTT. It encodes CASSRQSSTDTQYF.

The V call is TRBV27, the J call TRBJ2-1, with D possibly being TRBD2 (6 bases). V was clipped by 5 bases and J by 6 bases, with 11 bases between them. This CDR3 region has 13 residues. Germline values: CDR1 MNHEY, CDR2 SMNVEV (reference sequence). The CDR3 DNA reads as TGTGCCAGCAGTCCCCAGGAGGGCAATGAGCAGTTCTTC. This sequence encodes CASSPQEGNEQFF.

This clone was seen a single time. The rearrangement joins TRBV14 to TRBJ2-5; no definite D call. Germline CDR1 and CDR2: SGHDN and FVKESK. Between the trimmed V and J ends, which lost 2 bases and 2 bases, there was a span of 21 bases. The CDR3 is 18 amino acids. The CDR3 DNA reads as TGTGCCAGCAGCCAATTCAATAAAGGCGGTGCGACTCAAGAGACCCAGTACTTC. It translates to CASSQFNKGGATQETQYF.

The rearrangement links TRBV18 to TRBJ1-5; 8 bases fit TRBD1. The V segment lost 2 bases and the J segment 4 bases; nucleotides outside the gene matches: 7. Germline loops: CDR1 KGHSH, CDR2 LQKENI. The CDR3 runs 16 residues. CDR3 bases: TGTGCCAGCTCACCAACAGGGGGTGTGGATAATCAGCCCCAGCATTTT. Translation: CASSPTGGVDNQPQHF.